Listed below are T cell receptor beta chains from one sample, sequenced in a study of post-analysis software for immune sequencing data. TCRdb re-analysed the PCR reads in MiXCR, keeping a single row per CDR3 protein. The table has about 820,000 distinct CDR3 sequences, roughly 58% seen once. Input material: blood. Every receptor here comes from a girl aged 10 to 17 with multiple sclerosis. CDR3s include the opening cysteine and the closing phenylalanine or tryptophan. Each record gives: J gene, D gene, V gene, clone size, CDR3 DNA, CDR3 protein. D genes are given only for firm matches. Clone sizes are given selectively: once, few, many, or a class where the clone is expanded.

TRBJ2-1,TRBD2,TRBV12-3/TRBV12-4,NA,TGTGCCAGCAGTTCGGGGTTAACTAGCGATGAGCAGTTCTTC,CASSSGLTSDEQFF
TRBJ2-3,NA,TRBV7-9,few,TGTGCCAGCAGCCATCGGCAGGGAAGCACAGATACGCAGTATTTT,CASSHRQGSTDTQYF
TRBJ2-1,NA,TRBV4-1,few,TGCGCCAGCAGCCAAGATAGGGGCCCCCGTCTAGGAAATGGGCAGTTCTTC,CASSQDRGPRLGNGQFF
TRBJ2-1,TRBD2,TRBV5-1,NA,TGCGCCAGCAGTAACCAGAGCGGGAGGGCCTACAATGAGCAGTTCTTC,CASSNQSGRAYNEQFF
TRBJ2-5,NA,TRBV5-6,NA,TGTGCCAGCAGCTTAGTACCTATATGGGAGACCCAGTACTTC,CASSLVPIWETQYF
TRBJ1-2,NA,TRBV12-3/TRBV12-4,NA,TGTGCCAGCAGTTTATCGAGTCTCGGGGACTATGGCTACACCTTC,CASSLSSLGDYGYTF
TRBJ2-4,NA,TRBV7-3,once,TGTGCCAGCAGCTTACGAGCGGACCCTTACAATGAGCAGTACTTC,CASSLRADPYNEQYF
TRBJ2-1,NA,TRBV20-1,NA,TGCAGTGCTCAGGGAGCCGGGGCCGCCAGACGCGAGCAGTTCTTC,CSAQGAGAARREQFF
TRBJ2-1,NA,TRBV15,NA,TGTGCCACCAGCGTCGATTTGACCTACAATGAGCAGTTCTTC,CATSVDLTYNEQFF
TRBJ2-7,TRBD2,TRBV10-3,NA,TGTGCCACCAAGTCCTCGGCTAGCGGGAGCCCTCACTCAATCAGCTACGAGCAGTACTTC,CATKSSASGSPHSISYEQYF
TRBJ1-2,TRBD1,TRBV28,few,TGTGCCAGCCCGCGGACAGGGGTGCTGGGTGGCTACACCTTC,CASPRTGVLGGYTF
TRBJ1-2,TRBD1,TRBV20-1,NA,TGCAGTGCAAGGACAGGAAACTATGGCTACACCTTC,CSARTGNYGYTF
TRBJ2-1,TRBD1,TRBV7-2,few,TGTGCCAGCAGCGGATCCGGGACAGCTTACAATGAGCAGTTCTTC,CASSGSGTAYNEQFF
TRBJ2-7,NA,TRBV7-6,NA,TGTGCCAGCAGCTTAATGGCAGGGGCTTCCTACGAGCAGTACTTC,CASSLMAGASYEQYF
TRBJ1-1,NA,TRBV30,NA,TGTGCCTGGAGGAGGGCGAACACTGAAGCTTTCTTT,CAWRRANTEAFF
TRBJ2-5,NA,TRBV7-9,NA,TGTGCCAGCAGCTCACGGGCCTATCAAGAGACCCAGTACTTC,CASSSRAYQETQYF
TRBJ2-3,NA,TRBV29-1,NA,TGCAGCGTTGAATCACCGAGGAATACGCAGTATTTT,CSVESPRNTQYF
TRBJ2-1,NA,TRBV3-1,NA,TGTGCCAGCAGCCAAGATACAGGCGGGGACAACAATGAACAGTTCTTC,CASSQDTGGDNNEQFF
TRBJ2-1,NA,TRBV5-1,NA,TGCGCCAGCAGTTATGACCAGGTGTTCTACAATGAGCAGTTCTTC,CASSYDQVFYNEQFF
TRBJ2-1,NA,TRBV7-8,few,TGTGCCAGCAGCTTAATCGTGGGTGGAACAGGGCGGCGGAATGAGCAGTTCTTC,CASSLIVGGTGRRNEQFF
TRBJ2-3,NA,TRBV6-1,NA,TGTGCCAGTGAGGGTACGTCGCAGTATTTT,CASEGTSQYF
TRBJ2-7,NA,TRBV6-5,few,TGTGCCAGCAGTTACACCTTAGGGGGTTACGAGCAGTACTTC,CASSYTLGGYEQYF
TRBJ1-6,NA,TRBV7-8,NA,TGTGCCAGCAGCTCCCGGGACGGCCCCTTCCCCCTCCACTTT,CASSSRDGPFPLHF
TRBJ1-5,TRBD1,TRBV2,few,TGTGCCAGCTCCGGGACAGTTAGCAATCAGCCCCAGCATTTT,CASSGTVSNQPQHF
TRBJ2-5,TRBD2,TRBV30,NA,TGTGCCTGGAGGGTAGCGGGAGGAAAAGAGACCCAGTACTTC,CAWRVAGGKETQYF
TRBJ2-7,TRBD2,TRBV5-1,once,TGCGCCAGCAGCTCCAGACTAGCGGGGGATATAGAGCAGTACTTC,CASSSRLAGDIEQYF
TRBJ2-2,NA,TRBV5-1,NA,TGCGCCAGCAGCTTCACCAACGTAGCGTGGAACACCGGGGAGCTGTTTTTT,CASSFTNVAWNTGELFF
TRBJ1-2,TRBD1,TRBV7-2,NA,TGTGCCAGCAGCTCAAACCGGGACAGGGGTGGCGGCTACACCTTC,CASSSNRDRGGGYTF
TRBJ2-1,NA,TRBV6-1,NA,TGTGCCAGCAAGTTAGGCTACAATGAGCAGTTCTTC,CASKLGYNEQFF
TRBJ2-2,NA,TRBV7-3,NA,TGTGCCAGCGAAAATTATGCCGGGGAGCTGTTTTTT,CASENYAGELFF
TRBJ1-1,NA,TRBV25-1,once,TGTGCCAGCAGTGAATATCTCATGAACACTGAAGCTTTCTTT,CASSEYLMNTEAFF
TRBJ2-7,NA,TRBV5-1,once,TGCGCCAGCAGCTTGGCACGTGTGAGCCAGCCCTACGAGCAGTACTTC,CASSLARVSQPYEQYF
TRBJ2-3,TRBD2,TRBV15,few,TGTGCCACCAGCAGGCGGGGGGATAGCACAGATACGCAGTATTTT,CATSRRGDSTDTQYF
TRBJ2-5,NA,TRBV20-1,NA,TGCAGTGCTAGGGTGAACTCAGAGACCCAGTACTTC,CSARVNSETQYF
TRBJ2-5,NA,TRBV20-1,NA,TGCAGTGCTAAACGGGGCAGCTCCACCCAAGAGACCCAGTACTTC,CSAKRGSSTQETQYF
TRBJ2-3,TRBD1,TRBV20-1,NA,TGCAGTGCTACAGGGACAGGGGGGGCAGATACGCAGTATTTT,CSATGTGGADTQYF
TRBJ1-6,NA,TRBV6-5,few,TGTGCCAGCAGTTACGAGGTCCAGGGTAGTTCACCCCTCCACTTT,CASSYEVQGSSPLHF
TRBJ2-1,TRBD1,TRBV7-6,once,TGTGCCAGCCGGGACAGGGACGTGGATGAGCAGTTCTTC,CASRDRDVDEQFF
TRBJ2-7,TRBD1,TRBV20-1,few,TGCAGTGCTAGCCTGACAGGGGGCGGCGGGCAGTACTTC,CSASLTGGGGQYF
TRBJ2-1,NA,TRBV5-1,few,TGCGCCAGCAGCTTGGAAGGAGGAGCAGGGGAGCAGTTCTTC,CASSLEGGAGEQFF
TRBJ2-1,NA,TRBV29-1,NA,TGCAGCGTTGAAGATCGGGACTGGCGGAATGAGCAGTTCTTC,CSVEDRDWRNEQFF
TRBJ2-3,NA,TRBV3-1,once,TGTGCCAGCAGCCTTCGTCGGGGGACCGGGGATACGCAGTATTTT,CASSLRRGTGDTQYF
TRBJ1-6,NA,TRBV4-1,NA,TGCGCCAGCAGCCAAGAAAGGATCGGGGCTTCGTATAATTCACCCCTCCACTTT,CASSQERIGASYNSPLHF
TRBJ2-5,NA,TRBV12-3/TRBV12-4,NA,TGTGCCAGCAGTGAGTACCAGAGTCAAGAGACCCAGTACTTC,CASSEYQSQETQYF
TRBJ2-5,TRBD2,TRBV5-1,NA,TGCGCCAGCAGCTTGACTAGCGGACTTGGGACCCAGTACTTC,CASSLTSGLGTQYF
TRBJ2-7,NA,TRBV5-6,NA,TGTGCCAGCAGCTTAATCGGGCTCGAGCAGTACTTC,CASSLIGLEQYF
TRBJ2-7,NA,TRBV20-1,few,TGCAGTGCTAGAGAAACTAGCTACGAGCAGTACTTC,CSARETSYEQYF
TRBJ2-7,NA,TRBV15,NA,TGTGCCACCAGCACTCGGGGCGGGCGCTCCTACGAGCAGTACTTC,CATSTRGGRSYEQYF
TRBJ2-1,TRBD2,TRBV20-1,NA,TGCAGTGCTAGAGATCATGTCTGGCGGGAGGGCCTCGTGAATGAGCAGTTCTTC,CSARDHVWREGLVNEQFF
TRBJ2-3,NA,TRBV29-1,NA,TGCAGCGCCGAACACAGGGCTCTTCGGGGTACGCAGTATTTT,CSAEHRALRGTQYF
TRBJ2-7,NA,TRBV29-1,few,TGCAGCGTAGGACAGACCCACGAGCAGTACTTC,CSVGQTHEQYF
TRBJ2-7,NA,TRBV29-1,few,TGCAGCGTTGTAATGGGGTACGAGCAGTACTTC,CSVVMGYEQYF
TRBJ1-4,NA,TRBV29-1,NA,TGCAGCGTGGCCCCGTGGGCTAATGAAAAACTGTTTTTT,CSVAPWANEKLFF
TRBJ2-1,TRBD2,TRBV20-1,few,TGCAGTGCTAGAGCCTCACGAACTAGCGGGAGTTGGTACAATGAGCAGTTCTTC,CSARASRTSGSWYNEQFF
TRBJ2-5,NA,TRBV12-3/TRBV12-4,NA,TGTGCCAGCAGCCCCGGCCGGCTGACCCAGTACTTC,CASSPGRLTQYF
TRBJ1-4,NA,TRBV5-6,few,TGTGCCAGCAGGCGGGCTCCCGGGGAGGCTAATGAAAAACTGTTTTTT,CASRRAPGEANEKLFF
TRBJ2-7,TRBD1,TRBV29-1,few,TGCAGCGTTGATACAGGGGGAATCTACGAGCAGTACTTC,CSVDTGGIYEQYF
TRBJ1-4,TRBD1,TRBV30,once,TGTGCCTGGAGTCCGGGACAGCCGCGGGAAAAACTGTTTTTT,CAWSPGQPREKLFF
TRBJ2-6,NA,TRBV14,NA,TGTGCCAGCAGCCCATTTGCCGGGGCCAACGTCCTGACTTTC,CASSPFAGANVLTF
TRBJ1-5,NA,TRBV12-3/TRBV12-4,NA,TGTGCCAGCAGTAAATATAGCAATCAGCCCCAGCATTTT,CASSKYSNQPQHF